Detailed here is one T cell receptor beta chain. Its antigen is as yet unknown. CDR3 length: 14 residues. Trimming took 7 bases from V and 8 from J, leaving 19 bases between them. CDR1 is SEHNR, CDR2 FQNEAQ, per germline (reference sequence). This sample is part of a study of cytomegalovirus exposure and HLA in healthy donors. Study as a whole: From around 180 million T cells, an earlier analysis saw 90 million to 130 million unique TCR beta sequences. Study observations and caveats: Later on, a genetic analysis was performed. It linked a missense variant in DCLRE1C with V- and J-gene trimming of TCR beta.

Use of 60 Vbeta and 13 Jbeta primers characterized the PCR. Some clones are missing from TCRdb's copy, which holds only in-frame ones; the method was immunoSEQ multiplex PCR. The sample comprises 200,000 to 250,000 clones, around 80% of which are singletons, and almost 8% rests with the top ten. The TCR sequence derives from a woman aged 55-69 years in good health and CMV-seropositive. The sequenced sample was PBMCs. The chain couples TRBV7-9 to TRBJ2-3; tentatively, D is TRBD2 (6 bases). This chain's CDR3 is CASTSGGIRGTQYF. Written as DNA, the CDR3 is TGTGCCAGCACCTCCGGGGGAATTCGGGGTACGCAGTATTTT.